The T cell receptor (beta chain) described here comes from a study of PD-1 blockade in classical Hodgkin lymphoma. Whole-study context: Patients in the cohort were put on intravenous nivolumab, 3 mg/kg every 2 weeks. Study-level findings and limits: After ASCT, patients who started nivolumab under 1 year later were excluded. The study reported lower baseline TCR diversity in newly diagnosed patients than in healthy donors.

In every patient, relapse followed autologous stem cell transplantation, while exposure to brentuximab vedotin differed. Best responses included complete response and partial response; otherwise, the best response was progressive disease. Using immunoSEQ multiplex PCR, the repertoire was profiled, and TCRdb retains in-frame clones only, with some absent. The table includes 100,000 or so clones, 80% to 90% detected once. Germline CDR1 KGHSH, CDR2 LQKENI. This CDR3 comprises 16 residues. J was trimmed by 0 bases and V by 5 bases; bases with no gene match: 10. Comments on this clone: Its specificity is unknown.

Sample: peripheral blood mononuclear cells (PBMCs), taken before the second cycle of nivolumab. The chain recombines TRBV18 with TRBJ2-7; 7 bases agree with TRBD1. The TCR sequence derives from a human donor with classical Hodgkin lymphoma. The CDR3 is CASSGTATASSYEQYF. The CDR3 nucleotides read TGTGCCAGCTCAGGGACAGCCACTGCCAGCTCCTACGAGCAGTACTTC.